This T cell receptor (beta chain) was captured in a study of T cells in localized non-small cell lung cancer. The CDR3 extends over 13 amino acids. Trimming stripped 1 base from V and 5 bases from J, with 8 bases between. Germline V gene data show CDR1 as SGHDN and CDR2 as FVKESK. Assay: immunoSEQ multiplex PCR; the TCRdb copy retains only in-frame clones and omits some. Of 55,000 to 75,000 clones listed, about nine tenths were seen once; the top ten hold roughly 21%. The material sequenced was peripheral blood, taken before any cancer treatment. This rearrangement joins TRBV14 to TRBJ1-1; D remains ambiguous. The source of this sequence is a man aged 35 to 69 with stage I lung adenocarcinoma. CDR3 DNA sequence: TGTGCCAGCAGCCAAGCCCGACTGACTGAAGCTTTCTTT. Translated: CASSQARLTEAFF.